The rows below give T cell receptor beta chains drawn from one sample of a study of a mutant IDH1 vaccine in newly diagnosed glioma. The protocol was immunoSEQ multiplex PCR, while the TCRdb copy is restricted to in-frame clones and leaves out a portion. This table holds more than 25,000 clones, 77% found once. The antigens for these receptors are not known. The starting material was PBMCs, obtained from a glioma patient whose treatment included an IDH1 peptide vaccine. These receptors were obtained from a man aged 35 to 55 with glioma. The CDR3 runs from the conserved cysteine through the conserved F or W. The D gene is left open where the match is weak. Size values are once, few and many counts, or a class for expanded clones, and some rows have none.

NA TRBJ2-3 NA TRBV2 TGTGCCAGCAGGCTAGCCCGCACAGATACGCAGTATTTT CASRLARTDTQYF
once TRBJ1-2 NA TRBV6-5 TGTGCCAGCAGCGGACAGAAGGAATACTATGGCTACACCTTC CASSGQKEYYGYTF
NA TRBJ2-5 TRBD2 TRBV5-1 TGCGCCAGCAGCCTGAAACTAGCGGAACAAGAGACCCAGTACTTC CASSLKLAEQETQYF
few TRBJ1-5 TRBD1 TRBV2 TGTGCCAGCAGTGCCGACAGGGAATATCAGCCCCAGCATTTT CASSADREYQPQHF
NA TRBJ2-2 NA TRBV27 TGTGCCAGCAGTACCGGAACGACCGGGGAGCTGTTTTTT CASSTGTTGELFF
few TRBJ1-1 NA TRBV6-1 TGTGCCAGCAGTGAAGCGCTCGGGGGAAACATGGGGAGCGCTTTCTTT CASSEALGGNMGSAFF
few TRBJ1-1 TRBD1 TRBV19 TGTGCCAGTAGTTTTACCGGGACAGGGACGGGGACTGAAGCTTTCTTT CASSFTGTGTGTEAFF
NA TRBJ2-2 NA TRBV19 TGTGCCAGTTCAGGGATGAGGACCGGGGAGCTGTTTTTT CASSGMRTGELFF
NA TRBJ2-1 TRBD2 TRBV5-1 TGCGCCAGCAGCTTTAGCGGGAGGGTGGATGAGCAGTTCTTC CASSFSGRVDEQFF
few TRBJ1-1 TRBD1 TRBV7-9 TGTGCCAGCAGCCCCGGGACAGGGGGCTACGGTGAAGCTTTCTTT CASSPGTGGYGEAFF
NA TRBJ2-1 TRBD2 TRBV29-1 TGCAGCGGGACGGGACTAGCGGGAGGGTATGAGCAGTTCTTC CSGTGLAGGYEQFF
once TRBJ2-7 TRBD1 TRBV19 TGTGCCAGTAGGGACAGGGTGGGCGACGAGCAGTACTTC CASRDRVGDEQYF
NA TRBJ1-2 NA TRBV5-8 TGTGCCAGCAGCTTCTACGACTTGCGCGGCTATGGCTACACCTTC CASSFYDLRGYGYTF
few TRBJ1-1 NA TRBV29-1 TGCAGCGTTGACCAGGGAGTTGAAGCTTTCTTT CSVDQGVEAFF
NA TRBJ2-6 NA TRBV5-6 TGTGCCAGCAGCCCCCTGGGAGGGGGCGCGTCTGGGGCCAACGTCCTGACTTTC CASSPLGGGASGANVLTF
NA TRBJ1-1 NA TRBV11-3 TGTGCCAGCAGCTTAGATGGCCCGAGGAACACTGAAGCTTTCTTT CASSLDGPRNTEAFF
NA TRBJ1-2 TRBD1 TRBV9 TGTGCCAGCAGCATCGACAGGGAAGGAGGTCTTCAGGGCTACACCTTC CASSIDREGGLQGYTF
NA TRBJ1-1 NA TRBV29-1 TGCAGCGCCCGCGACAGGAACACTGAAGCTTTCTTT CSARDRNTEAFF
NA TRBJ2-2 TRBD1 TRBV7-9 TGTGCCAGCACCGGGACAGGGGCCACCGGGGAGCTGTTTTTT CASTGTGATGELFF
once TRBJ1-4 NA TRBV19 TGTGCCAGTAGCCCTTTGAGAACTAATGAAAAACTGTTTTTT CASSPLRTNEKLFF
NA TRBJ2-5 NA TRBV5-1 TGCGCCAGCAGCTTAATAGAGCAAGGGAGCGGGACCCAGTACTTC CASSLIEQGSGTQYF
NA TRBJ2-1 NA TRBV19 TGTGCCAGTAGTATTACTTCTTCCAATGAGCAGTTCTTC CASSITSSNEQFF
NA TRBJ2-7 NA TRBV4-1 TGCGCCAGCAGCCAAGATGGTTCGGGTTGGGCCTACGAGCAGTACTTC CASSQDGSGWAYEQYF
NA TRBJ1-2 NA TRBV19 TGTGCCAGTAGTATAAGGGCCGGGGACGGCTACACCTTC CASSIRAGDGYTF
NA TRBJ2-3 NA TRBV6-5 TGTGCCAGCAGTTACGTGAGGGGGAGGGATACGCAGTATTTT CASSYVRGRDTQYF
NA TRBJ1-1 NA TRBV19 TGTGCCAGTAGTAATGACAGGATCATGAACACTGAAGCTTTCTTT CASSNDRIMNTEAFF
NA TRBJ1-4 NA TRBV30 TGTGCCTGGAGTGTGAATGATCGAGATGAAAAACTGTTTTTT CAWSVNDRDEKLFF
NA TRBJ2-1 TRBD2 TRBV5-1 TGCGCCAGCAGCTGGGACTACGGGGATGAGCAGTTCTTC CASSWDYGDEQFF
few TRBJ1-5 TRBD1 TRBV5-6 TGTGCCAGCAGCTCCCAAGGACAGGGAGGGCTGAAGCAGCCCCAGCATTTT CASSSQGQGGLKQPQHF
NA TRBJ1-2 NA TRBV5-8 TGTGCCAGCAGCTTGCTTCTAAATAGCTATGGCTACACCTTC CASSLLLNSYGYTF
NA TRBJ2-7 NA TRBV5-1 TGCGCCAGCAGCGTGGGAGTGGGGGGCTACGAGCAGTACTTC CASSVGVGGYEQYF
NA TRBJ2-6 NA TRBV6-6 TGTGCCAGCCGAGAAATTGGGGCCAACGTCCTGACTTTC CASREIGANVLTF
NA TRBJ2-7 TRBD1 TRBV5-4 TGTGCCAGCAGCATGCCCGGGACAGCCTTGGGGGAGCAGTACTTC CASSMPGTALGEQYF
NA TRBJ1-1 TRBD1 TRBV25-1 TGTGCCAGCAGGGAATGGTCCGGGACAGGGGTTCCTTTCTTT CASREWSGTGVPFF
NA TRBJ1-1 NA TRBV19 TGTGCCAGTAGCGGACAGACGAACACTGAAGCTTTCTTT CASSGQTNTEAFF
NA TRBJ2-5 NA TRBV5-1 TGCGCCAGCAGCTTGGCCTCCGGGGCCCAGGGGGAGACCCAGTACTTC CASSLASGAQGETQYF
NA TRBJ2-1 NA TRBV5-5 TGTGCCAGCAGTTTGGGGGAGCAGTTCTTC CASSLGEQFF
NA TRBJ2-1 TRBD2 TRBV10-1 TGCGCCAGCAGTAAAGCGGGAGGGCCTCGGTCCTACAATGAGCAGTTCTTC CASSKAGGPRSYNEQFF
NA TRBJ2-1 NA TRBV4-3 TGCGCCAGCAGCCAAGACCCGACACTGCTCGGATACAATGAGCAGTTCTTC CASSQDPTLLGYNEQFF
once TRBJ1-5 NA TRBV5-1 TGCGCCAGCAGCTTGGTGTCCGGTGGACAGCCCCAGCATTTT CASSLVSGGQPQHF
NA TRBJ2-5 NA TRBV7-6 TGTGCCAGCAGCTTAGCGCAAGAGACCCAGTACTTC CASSLAQETQYF
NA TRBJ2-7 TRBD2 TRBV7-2 TGTGCCAGCAGCCGCCGGGGGGAGGGCTACGAGCAGTACTTC CASSRRGEGYEQYF
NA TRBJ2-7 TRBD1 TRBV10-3 TGTGCCATCAGCGAGACAGGGGGCCTCTCCTACGAGCAGTACTTC CAISETGGLSYEQYF
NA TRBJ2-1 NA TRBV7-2 TGTGCCAGCAGCTCCCCCTGGGGGAAGAATGAGCAGTTCTTC CASSSPWGKNEQFF
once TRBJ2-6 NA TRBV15 TGTGCCACCAGCAGCAATGAGGGCACTGGGGCCAACGTCCTGACTTTC CATSSNEGTGANVLTF
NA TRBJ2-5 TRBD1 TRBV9 TGTGCCAGCAGCGTAGGACAGGGGAAGGGAGAGACCCAGTACTTC CASSVGQGKGETQYF
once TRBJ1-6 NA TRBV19 TGTGCCAGTAGTATGAGCGGAAATTCACCCCTCCACTTT CASSMSGNSPLHF
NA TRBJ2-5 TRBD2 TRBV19 TGTGCCAGTAGTATGACTAGCGGGCGCCAAGAGACCCAGTACTTC CASSMTSGRQETQYF
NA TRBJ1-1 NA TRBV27 TGTGCCAGCAGTTTCGGAACGAACACTGAAGCTTTCTTT CASSFGTNTEAFF
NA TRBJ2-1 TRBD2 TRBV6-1 TGTGCCAGCAGTGTGCGGGAGGGCCTCAATGAGCAGTTCTTC CASSVREGLNEQFF
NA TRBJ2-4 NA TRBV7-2 TGTGCCAGCAGCTTCTATCCGCTAGGAAACGCCAAAAACATTCAGTACTTC CASSFYPLGNAKNIQYF
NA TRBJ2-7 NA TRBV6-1 TGTGCCAGCAGGGACTTAAACTCCTACGAGCAGTACTTC CASRDLNSYEQYF
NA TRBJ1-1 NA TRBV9 TGTGCCAGCAGCCCCCGAGCGGGTAGGTACACTGAAGCTTTCTTT CASSPRAGRYTEAFF
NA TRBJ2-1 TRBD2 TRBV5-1 TGCGCCAGTAGGACTAGCGGGAGTTACTACAATGAGCAGTTCTTC CASRTSGSYYNEQFF
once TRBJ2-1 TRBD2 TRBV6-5 TGTGCCAGCAGTTACGATAGCGGGAGAGGCAATGAGCAGTTCTTC CASSYDSGRGNEQFF
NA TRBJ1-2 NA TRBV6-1 TGTGCCAGCAGTGAATGGGGTGCCTATGGCTACACCTTC CASSEWGAYGYTF
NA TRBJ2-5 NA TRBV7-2 TGTGCCAGCAGCTTATATGGTCTAGCAGAGACCCAGTACTTC CASSLYGLAETQYF